What follows are 27 T cell receptor beta chains derived from one specimen sequenced in a study of human T cells and chemical hapten exposure. MiXCR was run by TCRdb on the RACE reads, yielding one entry per CDR3 protein. This repertoire shows about 84,000 distinct CDR3 sequences, less than 11% found once; its top ten account for less than 6.5%. Time point indicated: patch test 2, 6 weeks after DPC sensitization. The treatment was: therapeutic diphenylcyclopropenone sensitization with weekly scalp DPC. The specimen comprised whole blood, sampled in connection with sensitization to the hapten diphenylcyclopropenone (DPC). The receptors were gathered from a woman aged 50 to 60 with alopecia areata. Some clones in this sample may be carry-over from other donors' samples.

This clonotype was seen many times. The chain links TRBV6-2 or TRBV6-3 to TRBJ2-2; D may be TRBD1 (6 bases). The CDR3 runs to 14 residues. CDR1 MNHEY and CDR2 SVGEGT come from the germline V gene. Trimming pared 5 bases from V and 6 bases from J, leaving 13 bases between. CDR3 loop: CASSLRQAAGELFF. DNA of the CDR3: TGTGCCAGCAGTCTCCGACAGGCCGCCGGGGAGCTGTTTTTT.

The table lists this clonotype with a few counts. The V call is TRBV5-1, the J call TRBJ2-2, with TRBD2 matching 16 bases. Germline V CDR1 and CDR2: SGHRS, YFSETQ. CDR3 length: 18 amino acids. The ends lost 2 bases at V and 6 bases at J; junction bases unmatched: 7. CDR3 amino acids: CASSFVTGTSGRAGELFF. In nucleotides, the CDR3 is TGCGCCAGCAGCTTTGTCACCGGGACTAGCGGGAGGGCCGGGGAGCTGTTTTTT.

The V and J genes are TRBV6-5 and TRBJ2-1; D call uncertain. Trimming cost V 8 bases and J 5 bases, with 4 bases left between them. Germline lookup yields CDR1 MNHEY and CDR2 SVGAGI. The CDR3 runs 10 residues. CDR3 nucleotide sequence: TGTGCCAGCGGTAACAATGAGCAGTTCTTC. As protein: CASGNNEQFF.

Many counts were recorded for this clonotype. The rearrangement links TRBV20-1 to TRBJ1-6; 7 bases align to TRBD1. The CDR3 spans 15 residues. Germline trimming cut 3 bases from V and 3 bases from J; bases unmatched to any gene: 5. Germline V lookup: CDR1 DFQATT, CDR2 SNEGSKA (reference sequence). The DNA for the CDR3 is TGCAGTGCTAGCCCCCGACAGGGCTATAATTCACCCCTCCACTTT. Its protein product is CSASPRQGYNSPLHF.

In its sample, this clonotype was seen a few times. This sequence joins TRBV4-1 and TRBJ2-5, with D unresolved. V was cut by 0 bases and J by 5 bases, with 10 bases left in between. Per the germline V gene, CDR1 is MGHRA and CDR2 is YSYEKL. The CDR3 sequence is 14 residues long. CDR3 amino acids: CASSQDPDRETQYF. The CDR3 coding sequence is TGCGCCAGCAGCCAAGATCCGGATCGCGAGACCCAGTACTTC.

The chain links TRBV20-1 to TRBJ2-1; 11 bases line up with TRBD2. J was trimmed by 6 bases and V by 5 bases; bases with no gene match: 6. This CDR3 comprises 14 residues. The germline V gene has CDR1 DFQATT and CDR2 SNEGSKA (reference sequence). CDR3 sequence reads: CSALLAGARNEQFF. The CDR3, as DNA: TGCAGTGCTCTACTAGCGGGAGCGCGCAATGAGCAGTTCTTC.

This chain uses TRBV12-3 or TRBV12-4 with TRBJ1-1; 7 nucleotides agree with TRBD1. This CDR3 contains 15 residues. V lost 4 bases and J lost 4; bases outside the gene matches: 9. The CDR3 DNA sequence: TGTGCCAGCAGTTCGCCGCGACAGGGAAGCACTGAAGCTTTCTTT. Encoded protein: CASSSPRQGSTEAFF.

Only a few counts were recorded for this clonotype. The chain carries TRBV7-2 and TRBJ2-5; possibly TRBD1 for D (5 bases). Germline assignment: CDR1 SGHTA and CDR2 FQGNSA. The length of the CDR3 is 13 residues. V lost 2 bases, J lost 4 bases, and 8 bases lay in between. CDR3 sequence: CASSLQRGETQYF. CDR3 sequence (DNA): TGTGCCAGCAGCTTACAAAGGGGAGAGACCCAGTACTTC.

In its sample, this clonotype was seen a few times. V is TRBV18 and J is TRBJ2-1; D remains ambiguous. In germline, CDR1 is KGHSH, CDR2 LQKENI. CDR3 length equals 16 residues. Deletions cut 0 bases from V and 5 bases from J, with 14 bases between. CDR3 nucleotides: TGTGCCAGCTCACCACCAGGTGGTACTCGTAACAATGAGCAGTTCTTC. Residues: CASSPPGGTRNNEQFF.

This clonotype was counted ten times or more. CDR3 nucleotides: TGCAGTGCAAATAGCGGGAGGGCCTACGAGCAGTACTTC. Its translation: CSANSGRAYEQYF. The chain is built from TRBV20-1 and TRBJ2-7; 11 nucleotides align to TRBD2. CDR3 length: 13 amino acids. V lost 6 bases to trimming and J lost 2 bases; unmatched junction nucleotides: 3. CDR1 is DFQATT, CDR2 SNEGSKA, per germline (reference sequence).

This clonotype was recorded at least ten times. The rearrangement joins TRBV5-1 to TRBJ1-2, with D tentatively TRBD1 (6 bases). Germline V lookup: CDR1 SGHRS, CDR2 YFSETQ. V was pared by 3 bases and J by 2 bases, with 11 bases between. This CDR3 is built from 14 residues. The CDR3 reads CASSWTTGNYGYTF. The CDR3 region has the DNA TGCGCCAGCAGCTGGACGACAGGAAACTATGGCTACACCTTC.

This clonotype was detected ten times or more. The rearrangement uses TRBV29-1 and TRBJ2-4; no definite D call. Germline V gives CDR1 SQVTM, CDR2 ANQGSEA. The V and J ends lost 7 bases and 1 base respectively, with 11 bases between them. This CDR3 has 13 residues. CDR3 protein: CSELDGAKNIQYF. CDR3 nucleotide sequence: TGCAGCGAATTGGACGGGGCCAAAAACATTCAGTACTTC.

This clonotype has ten or more counts. The chain uses TRBV20-1 and TRBJ1-5, with 9 bases aligning to TRBD1. Germline trimming cut 0 bases from V and 0 bases from J; bases unmatched to any gene: 12. The CDR3 runs 19 residues. The germline CDR1 and CDR2 sequences are DFQATT and SNEGSKA (reference sequence). The CDR3 coding sequence is TGCAGTGCTAGAGACGTAGGGGACAGGGACCTTTATAGCAATCAGCCCCAGCATTTT. It translates to CSARDVGDRDLYSNQPQHF.

This clonotype occurred many times. This chain joins TRBV7-9 and TRBJ1-3, with D uncertain. Deletions cut 3 bases from V and 4 bases from J, with 7 bases between. The CDR3 sequence is 13 residues long. Per germline, CDR1 SEHNR and CDR2 FQNEAQ (reference sequence). The CDR3, as DNA: TGTGCCAGCAGCTTGACGACAGGAAACACCATATATTTT. Residues: CASSLTTGNTIYF.

This chain links TRBV10-3 with TRBJ2-7; 8 bases line up with TRBD2. Trimming took 7 bases from V and 4 from J; bases not matched to a gene: 9. The CDR3 is 14 amino acids. Germline V gene lookup returns CDR1 ENHRY and CDR2 SYGVKD. This CDR3 reads CAIKGGLAGYEQYF. In nucleotides, the CDR3 is TGTGCCATCAAGGGGGGGCTAGCGGGTTACGAGCAGTACTTC.

The V and J genes are TRBV28 and TRBJ2-3, with 8 nucleotides matching TRBD2. CDR3 length: 14 residues. Trimming took 10 bases from V and 2 from J; bases not matched to a gene: 8. Germline CDR1 reads MDHEN; CDR2 reads SYDVKM. The CDR3 coding sequence is TGTGCCACCACCTTAGCGGGGCACACAGATACGCAGTATTTT. It codes for CATTLAGHTDTQYF.

The gene calls are TRBV7-8 and TRBJ2-1, with TRBD2 matching 7 bases. Germline V lookup: CDR1 SGHVS, CDR2 FQNEAQ. J was trimmed by 8 bases and V by 3 bases; bases with no gene match: 7. The length of the CDR3 is 14 residues. CDR3 in DNA: TGTGCCAGCAGCTTTGGCGGGAGTGTCTATGAGCAGTTCTTC. Translation gives CASSFGGSVYEQFF.

In its sample, this clonotype was seen a few times. The CDR3: CASSENRGYEQYF. The CDR3 DNA reads as TGCGCCAGCAGTGAGAACAGGGGGTACGAGCAGTACTTC. The V gene is TRBV10-1, the J gene TRBJ2-7; 8 nucleotides match TRBD1. CDR3 size: 13 residues. The V gene's germline CDR1 is WNHNN and CDR2 SYGVQD (reference sequence). Trimming at V came to 2 bases and at J to 4 bases, leaving 1 base not matched to a gene.

This clonotype showed up just a few times. V usage is TRBV27 and J usage is TRBJ2-1; TRBD2 matches 9 bases. CDR3 length equals 18 residues. Germline CDR1 and CDR2: MNHEY and SMNVEV (reference sequence). With V trimmed by 3 bases and J by 4 bases, 13 bases remained unmatched. CDR3 region: CASSFRLKLAGKYNEQFF. CDR3 bases: TGTGCCAGCAGTTTTAGGCTCAAGCTAGCGGGAAAGTACAATGAGCAGTTCTTC.

The CDR3 loop reads CSASIGEPQPQHF. The DNA of the CDR3 is TGCAGTGCTAGTATAGGGGAACCTCAGCCCCAGCATTTT. The genes are TRBV20-1 and TRBJ1-5; tentatively, D is TRBD1 (5 bases). The CDR3 has 13 residues. The ends were cut back, 3 bases at V and 6 bases at J, with 12 bases in the middle. Germline CDR1 is DFQATT and CDR2 is SNEGSKA (reference sequence).

This clonotype was observed at least ten times. The chain uses TRBV29-1 and TRBJ2-1; 8 bases agree with TRBD1. Germline trimming cut 3 bases from V and 6 bases from J; bases unmatched to any gene: 7. The V gene's germline CDR1 is SQVTM and CDR2 ANQGSEA. The CDR3 runs 14 residues. The CDR3: CSVDRQGARNEQFF. For the CDR3, the DNA is TGCAGCGTTGACAGGCAGGGGGCCCGCAATGAGCAGTTCTTC.

The chain recombines TRBV6-5 with TRBJ2-7; D not resolved. The CDR3 spans 14 residues. The germline V gene encodes CDR1 MNHEY and CDR2 SVGAGI. V lost 0 bases and J lost 7, with 13 bases in between. CDR3 coding DNA: TGTGCCAGCAGTTACTCGGTCGAGTCTTTGGAGCAGTACTTC. This sequence encodes CASSYSVESLEQYF.

This clonotype was seen ten or more times. This sequence joins TRBV27 and TRBJ2-7, with 8 nucleotides matching TRBD1. The length of the CDR3 is 14 residues. The junction had 8 bases not matched to a gene; V was cut back by 5 bases and J by 5 bases. The germline CDR1 and CDR2 sequences are MNHEY and SMNVEV (reference sequence). CDR3 sequence: CASSLTGAGDEQYF. CDR3 DNA sequence: TGTGCCAGCAGTCTGACAGGGGCTGGAGACGAGCAGTACTTC.

This chain connects TRBV6-1 to TRBJ2-7, with D perhaps matching TRBD1 (5 bases). The CDR3 runs to 12 residues. Germline lookup yields CDR1 MNHNS and CDR2 SASEGT. Trimming took off 4 bases at V and 6 bases at J, with 10 bases between the two ends. Here the CDR3 DNA reads TGTGCCAGCAGTGTAGAAAGGGGCGAGCAGTACTTC. Its translation is CASSVERGEQYF.

To note about this clonotype: The junction differs from germline at one of its ends, possibly a read error. The rearrangement joins TRBV7-2 to TRBJ1-3; possibly TRBD1 for D (6 bases). CDR3 length: 16 amino acids. The germline V gene encodes CDR1 SGHTA and CDR2 FQGNSA. CDR3 region: CASSLAGAGNGNSIYF. The CDR3 DNA reads as TGTGCCAGCAGCTTAGCGGGGGCCGGGAACGGAAACTCCATATATTTT.

This clonotype was counted a single time. The chain has TRBV6-1 and TRBJ2-7; weak D call: TRBD2 (5 bases). Germline lookup yields CDR1 MNHNS and CDR2 SASEGT. The CDR3 sequence is 14 residues long. V was cut by 9 bases and J by 6 bases, with 21 bases left in between. The CDR3 sequence is CASNSVLNPPEQYF. Here the CDR3 DNA reads TGTGCCAGTAATAGCGTCTTAAATCCCCCCGAGCAGTACTTC.

This clonotype has a count of ten or more. V is TRBV5-6 and J is TRBJ2-3; D is uncertain. Per germline, CDR1 SGHDT and CDR2 YYEEEE. V was shortened by 2 bases and J by 3 bases, with 7 bases between the two germline ends. The CDR3 consists of 13 residues. CDR3 nucleotides: TGTGCCAGCAGCTTTTTCCTGACAGATACGCAGTATTTT. It codes for CASSFFLTDTQYF.